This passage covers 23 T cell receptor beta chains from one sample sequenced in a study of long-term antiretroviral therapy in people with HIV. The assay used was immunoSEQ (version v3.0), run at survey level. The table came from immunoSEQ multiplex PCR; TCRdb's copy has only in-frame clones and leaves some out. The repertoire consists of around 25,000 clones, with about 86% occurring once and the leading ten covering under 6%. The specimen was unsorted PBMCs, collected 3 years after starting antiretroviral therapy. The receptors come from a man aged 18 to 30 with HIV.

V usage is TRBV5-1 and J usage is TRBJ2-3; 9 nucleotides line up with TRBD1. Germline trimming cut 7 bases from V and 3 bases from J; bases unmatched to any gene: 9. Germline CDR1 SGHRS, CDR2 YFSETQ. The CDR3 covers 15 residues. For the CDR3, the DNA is TGCGCCAGCGGGGGGCCCGGGACAGGGACAGATACGCAGTATTTT. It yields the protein CASGGPGTGTDTQYF. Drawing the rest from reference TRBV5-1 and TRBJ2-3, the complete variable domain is KAGVTQTPRYLIKTRGQQVTLSCSPISGHRSVSWYQQTPGQGLQFLFEYFSETQRNKGNFPGRFSGRQFSNSRSEMNVSTLELGDSALYLCASGGPGTGTDTQYFGPGTRLTVL.

The CDR3 bases are TGCGCCAGCAGCTCTACCGACGGCCTCCCATCACGGGGCGGCTACACCTTC. This translates into CASSSTDGLPSRGGYTF. V gene TRBV5-1 combines with J gene TRBJ1-2; D is possibly TRBD1 (5 bases). V was shortened by 3 bases and J by 8 bases, with 26 bases between the two germline ends. CDR1 is SGHRS, CDR2 YFSETQ, per germline. This CDR3 region has 17 residues.

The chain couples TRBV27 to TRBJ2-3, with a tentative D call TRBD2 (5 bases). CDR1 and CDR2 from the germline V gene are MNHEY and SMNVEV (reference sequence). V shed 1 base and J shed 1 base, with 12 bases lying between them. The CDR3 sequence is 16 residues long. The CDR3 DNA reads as TGTGCCAGCAGTTTATACCCCCAACTAGGCACAGATACGCAGTATTTT. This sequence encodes CASSLYPQLGTDTQYF.

The CDR3 DNA follows: TGTGCCAGCAACCCAGGGACACCAGACTATGGCTACACCTTC. Translated: CASNPGTPDYGYTF. The chain carries TRBV6-1 and TRBJ1-2, with a tentative D call TRBD1 (6 bases). Germline lookup yields CDR1 MNHNS and CDR2 SASEGT. The CDR3 is made up of 14 amino acids. The V and J ends lost 7 bases and 3 bases respectively, with 15 bases between them.

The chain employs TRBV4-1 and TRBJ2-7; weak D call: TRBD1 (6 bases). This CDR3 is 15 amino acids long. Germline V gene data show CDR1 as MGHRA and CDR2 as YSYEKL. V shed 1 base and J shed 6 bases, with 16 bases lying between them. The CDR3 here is CASSQVTGGRTEQYF. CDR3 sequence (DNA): TGCGCCAGCAGCCAAGTGACAGGTGGCCGAACCGAGCAGTACTTC.

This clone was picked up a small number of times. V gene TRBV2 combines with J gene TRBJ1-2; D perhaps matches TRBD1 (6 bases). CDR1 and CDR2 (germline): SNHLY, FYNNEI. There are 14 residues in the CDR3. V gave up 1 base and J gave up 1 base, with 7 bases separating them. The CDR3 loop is CASSEDRDNYGYTF. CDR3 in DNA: TGTGCCAGCAGTGAAGACAGGGATAACTATGGCTACACCTTC.

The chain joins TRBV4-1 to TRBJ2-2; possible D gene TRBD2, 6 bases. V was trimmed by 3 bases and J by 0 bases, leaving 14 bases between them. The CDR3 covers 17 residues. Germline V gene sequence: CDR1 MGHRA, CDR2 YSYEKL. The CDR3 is CASSHFSLAPNTGELFF. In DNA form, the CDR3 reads TGCGCCAGCAGCCACTTTTCCCTAGCGCCGAACACCGGGGAGCTGTTTTTT.

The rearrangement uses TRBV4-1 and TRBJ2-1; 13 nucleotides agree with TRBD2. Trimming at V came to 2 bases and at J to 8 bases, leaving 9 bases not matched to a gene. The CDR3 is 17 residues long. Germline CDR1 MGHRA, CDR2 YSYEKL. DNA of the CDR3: TGCGCCAGCAGCCAATTTGCGGGACTAGCGGGGAGTTATGAGCAGTTCTTC. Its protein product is CASSQFAGLAGSYEQFF.

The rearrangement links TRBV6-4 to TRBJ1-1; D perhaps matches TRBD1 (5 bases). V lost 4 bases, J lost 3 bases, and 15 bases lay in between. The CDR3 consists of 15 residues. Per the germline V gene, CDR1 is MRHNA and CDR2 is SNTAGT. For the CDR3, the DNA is TGTGCCAGCAGTGTCAGCTCCGCGGGGGACACTGAAGCTTTCTTT. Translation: CASSVSSAGDTEAFF.

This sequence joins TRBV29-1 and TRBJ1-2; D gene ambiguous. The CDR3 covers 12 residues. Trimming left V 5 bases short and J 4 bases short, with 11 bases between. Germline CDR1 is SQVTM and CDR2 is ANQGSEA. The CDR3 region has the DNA TGCAGCGTTCTTGGGGATGGCTATGGCTACACCTTC. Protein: CSVLGDGYGYTF.

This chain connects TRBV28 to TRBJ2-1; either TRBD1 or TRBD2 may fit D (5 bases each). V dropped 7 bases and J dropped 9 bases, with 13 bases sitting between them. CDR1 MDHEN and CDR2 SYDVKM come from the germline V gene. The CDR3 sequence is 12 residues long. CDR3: CASIAWDGEQFF. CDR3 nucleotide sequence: TGTGCCAGCATAGCCTGGGACGGTGAGCAGTTCTTC.

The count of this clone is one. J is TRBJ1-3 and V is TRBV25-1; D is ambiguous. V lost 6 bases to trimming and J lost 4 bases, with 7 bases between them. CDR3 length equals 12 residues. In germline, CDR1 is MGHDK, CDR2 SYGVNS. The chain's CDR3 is CASSNTGNTIYF. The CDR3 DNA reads TGTGCCAGCAGCAACACCGGAAACACCATATATTTT.

The CDR3 region has the DNA TGTGCCACCCTGACCGGGACAGGGATACCTAACACTGAAGCTTTCTTT. Residues: CATLTGTGIPNTEAFF. This chain joins TRBV5-4 and TRBJ1-1, with 9 nucleotides matching TRBD1. Per the germline V gene, CDR1 is SGHNT and CDR2 is YYREEE (reference sequence). Germline trimming cut 9 bases from V and 2 bases from J; bases unmatched to any gene: 14. This CDR3 contains 16 residues.

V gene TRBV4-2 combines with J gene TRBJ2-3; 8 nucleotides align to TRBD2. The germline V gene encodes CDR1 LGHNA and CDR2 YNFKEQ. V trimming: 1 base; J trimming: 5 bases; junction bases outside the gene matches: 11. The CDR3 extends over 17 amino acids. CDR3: CASSQVLGSGGVDTQYF. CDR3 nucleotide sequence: TGTGCCAGCAGCCAAGTATTGGGAAGCGGGGGAGTAGATACGCAGTATTTT.

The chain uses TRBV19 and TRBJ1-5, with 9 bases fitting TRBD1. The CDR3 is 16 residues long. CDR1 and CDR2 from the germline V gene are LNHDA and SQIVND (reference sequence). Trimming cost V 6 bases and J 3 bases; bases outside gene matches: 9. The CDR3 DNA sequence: TGTGCCAGTAGCACTGAACAGGGGGCCCTCAATCAGCCCCAGCATTTT. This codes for CASSTEQGALNQPQHF. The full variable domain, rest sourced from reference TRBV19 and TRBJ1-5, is DGGITQSPKYLFRKEGQNVTLSCEQNLNHDAMYWYRQDPGQGLRLIYYSQIVNDFQKGDIAEGYSVSREKKESFPLTVTSAQKNPTAFYLCASSTEQGALNQPQHFGDGTRLSIL.

The CDR3 sequence: CASRRGEGETQYF. The DNA for the CDR3 is TGTGCCAGCAGGCGAGGGGAGGGAGAGACCCAGTACTTC. The rearrangement joins TRBV2 to TRBJ2-5; TRBD2 agrees at 7 bases. The V segment lost 6 bases and the J segment 4 bases; nucleotides outside the gene matches: 5. The CDR3 loop spans 13 amino acids. CDR1 is SNHLY, CDR2 FYNNEI, per germline.

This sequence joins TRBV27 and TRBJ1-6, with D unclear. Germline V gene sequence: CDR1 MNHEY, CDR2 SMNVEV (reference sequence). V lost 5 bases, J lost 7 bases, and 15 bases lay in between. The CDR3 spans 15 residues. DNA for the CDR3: TGTGCCAGCAGTCCTCGGGCCCTGGGAAATTCACCCCTCCACTTT. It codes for CASSPRALGNSPLHF.

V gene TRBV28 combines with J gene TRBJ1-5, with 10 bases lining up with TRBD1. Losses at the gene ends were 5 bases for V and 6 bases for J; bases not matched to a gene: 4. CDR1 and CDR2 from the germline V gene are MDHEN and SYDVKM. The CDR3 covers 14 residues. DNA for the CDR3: TGTGCCAGCAGTCCCGGGACAGGGGTTCAGCCCCAGCATTTT. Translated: CASSPGTGVQPQHF.

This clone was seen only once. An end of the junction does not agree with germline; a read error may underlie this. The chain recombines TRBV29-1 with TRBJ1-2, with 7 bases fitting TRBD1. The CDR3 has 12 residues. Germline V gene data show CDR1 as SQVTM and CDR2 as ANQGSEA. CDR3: CSVQDRDYGYTF. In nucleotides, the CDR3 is TGCAGCGTTCAAGACAGGGACTACGGCTACACCTTC.

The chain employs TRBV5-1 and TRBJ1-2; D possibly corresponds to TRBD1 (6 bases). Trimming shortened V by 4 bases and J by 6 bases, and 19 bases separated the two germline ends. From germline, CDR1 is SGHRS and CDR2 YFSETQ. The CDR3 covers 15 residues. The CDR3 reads CASSIAPAGENGYTF. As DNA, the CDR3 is TGCGCCAGCAGCATTGCCCCGGCAGGGGAGAATGGCTACACCTTC.

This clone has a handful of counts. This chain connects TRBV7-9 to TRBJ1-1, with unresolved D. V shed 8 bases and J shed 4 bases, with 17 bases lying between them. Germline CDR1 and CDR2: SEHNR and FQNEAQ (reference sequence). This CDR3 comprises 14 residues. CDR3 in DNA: TGTGCCAGCTCCTTACTCGAGGGAAGCACTGAAGCTTTCTTT. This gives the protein CASSLLEGSTEAFF.

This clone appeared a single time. The CDR3 DNA is TGTGCCTGGAGTCACGCAGGGAGCTTTTCTGGGGCCAACGTCCTGACTTTC. It encodes CAWSHAGSFSGANVLTF. V gene TRBV30 combines with J gene TRBJ2-6, with D perhaps TRBD1 or TRBD2 (5 bases each). V shed 2 bases and J shed 1 base, with 15 bases lying between them. This CDR3 is 17 amino acids long. CDR1 is GTSNPN and CDR2 is SVGIG in the germline V gene (reference sequence).

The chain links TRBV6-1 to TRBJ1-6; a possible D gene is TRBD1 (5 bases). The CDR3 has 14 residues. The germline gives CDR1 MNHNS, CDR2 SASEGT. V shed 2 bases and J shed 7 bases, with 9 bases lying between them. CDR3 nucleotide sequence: TGTGCCAGCAGTGAACGGGAGGGGAATTCACCCCTCCACTTT. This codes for CASSEREGNSPLHF.